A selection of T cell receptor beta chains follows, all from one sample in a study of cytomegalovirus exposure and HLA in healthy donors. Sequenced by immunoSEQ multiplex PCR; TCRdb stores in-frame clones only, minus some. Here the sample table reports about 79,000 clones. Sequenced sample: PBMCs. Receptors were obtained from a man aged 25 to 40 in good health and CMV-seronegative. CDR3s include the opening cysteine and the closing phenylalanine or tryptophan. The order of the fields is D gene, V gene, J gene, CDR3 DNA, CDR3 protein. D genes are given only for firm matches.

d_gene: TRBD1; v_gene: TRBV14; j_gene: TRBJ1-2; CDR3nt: TGTGCCAGCAGCCAAGATTGGACAGGGAGCGGCTACACCTTC; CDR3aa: CASSQDWTGSGYTF
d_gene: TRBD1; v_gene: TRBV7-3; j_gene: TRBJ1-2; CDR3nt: TGTGCCAGCAGCCACAGGGGCAGGGGACTCCCTAACTATGGCTACACCTTC; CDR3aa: CASSHRGRGLPNYGYTF
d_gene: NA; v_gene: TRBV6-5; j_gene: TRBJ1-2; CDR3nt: TGTGCCAGCAGTTACAGCGTTTTAGGGGGAGTCTATGGCTACACCTTC; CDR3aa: CASSYSVLGGVYGYTF
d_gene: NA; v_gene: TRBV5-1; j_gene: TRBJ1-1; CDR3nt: TGCGCCAGCAGCTTGGACAGGCTGAACACTGAAGCTTTCTTT; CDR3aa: CASSLDRLNTEAFF
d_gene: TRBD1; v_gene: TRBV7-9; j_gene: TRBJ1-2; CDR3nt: TGTGCCAGCAGCGCCCAGACAGGGTTAGGAGGCTACACCTTC; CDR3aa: CASSAQTGLGGYTF
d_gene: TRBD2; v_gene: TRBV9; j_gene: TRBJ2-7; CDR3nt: TGTGCCAGCAGCGTACTAGCGGGAGGGCCCTACGAGCAGTACTTC; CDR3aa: CASSVLAGGPYEQYF
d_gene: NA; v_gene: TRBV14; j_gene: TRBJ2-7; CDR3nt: TGTGCCAGCAGCCAAGATTTCACTACCTACGAGCAGTACTTC; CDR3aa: CASSQDFTTYEQYF
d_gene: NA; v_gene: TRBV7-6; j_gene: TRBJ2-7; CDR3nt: TGTGCCAGCAGCTTAGAGTATGGGAGTAGATACGAGCAGTACTTC; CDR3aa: CASSLEYGSRYEQYF
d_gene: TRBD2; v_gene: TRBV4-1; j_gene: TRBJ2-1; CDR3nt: TGCGCCAGCAGCCAAGCCCAACTAGCGGGAGTTTATGAGCAGTTCTTC; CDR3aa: CASSQAQLAGVYEQFF
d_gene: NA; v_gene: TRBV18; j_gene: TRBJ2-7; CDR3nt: TGTGCCAGCTCTCCGGACAGCTACGAGCAGTACTTC; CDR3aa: CASSPDSYEQYF
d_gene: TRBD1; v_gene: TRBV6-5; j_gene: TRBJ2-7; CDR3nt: TGTGCCAGCACCCGGGACAGGGGTTCCTACGAGCAGTACTTC; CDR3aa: CASTRDRGSYEQYF
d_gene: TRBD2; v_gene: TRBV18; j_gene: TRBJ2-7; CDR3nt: TGTGCCAGCTCACCGAGCGGGGGAGCCTACGAGCAGTACTTC; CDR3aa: CASSPSGGAYEQYF
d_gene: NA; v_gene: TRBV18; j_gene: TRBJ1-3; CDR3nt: TGTGCCAGCTCACCAAGCCAGGGAAGAAACACCATATATTTT; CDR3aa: CASSPSQGRNTIYF
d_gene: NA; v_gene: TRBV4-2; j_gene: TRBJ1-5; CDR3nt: TGTGCCAGCAGCCAAGAAGAGAGGAGTTTCCTGCCCCAGCATTTT; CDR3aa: CASSQEERSFLPQHF
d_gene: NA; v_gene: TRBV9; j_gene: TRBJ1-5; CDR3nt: TGTGCCAGCAGCGGCGATAGCAATCAGCCCCAGCATTTT; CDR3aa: CASSGDSNQPQHF
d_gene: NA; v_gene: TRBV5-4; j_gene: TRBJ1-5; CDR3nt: TGTGCCAGCAGCTTGGATAGTCAGCCCCAGCATTTT; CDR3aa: CASSLDSQPQHF
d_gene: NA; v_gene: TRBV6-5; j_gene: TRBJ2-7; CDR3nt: TGTGCCAGCAGTTTATCGGCGGAAAATTACGAGCAGTACTTC; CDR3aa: CASSLSAENYEQYF
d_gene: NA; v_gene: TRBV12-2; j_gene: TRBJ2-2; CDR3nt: TGTGCAAGTCGCTTAAGCGGTTATGGAGGGGAGCTGTTTTTT; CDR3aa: CASRLSGYGGELFF
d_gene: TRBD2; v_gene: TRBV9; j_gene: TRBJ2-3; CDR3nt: TGTGCCAGCAGCGTAGGGCTAGCGGGAAACCCTAAGCGTGATACGCAGTATTTT; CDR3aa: CASSVGLAGNPKRDTQYF
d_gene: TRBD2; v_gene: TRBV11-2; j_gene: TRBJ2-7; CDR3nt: TGTGCCAGCAGCTTAGAACTAGCGGATGAGCAGTACTTC; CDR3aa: CASSLELADEQYF
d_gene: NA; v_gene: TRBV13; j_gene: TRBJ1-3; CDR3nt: TGTGCCAGCAGCCGACGGGACTCTGGAAACACCATATATTTT; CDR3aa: CASSRRDSGNTIYF
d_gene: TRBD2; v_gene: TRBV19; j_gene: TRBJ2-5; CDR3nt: TGTGCCAGTAGCCCCGGGGGGGCCGGTGTAGAGACCCAGTACTTC; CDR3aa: CASSPGGAGVETQYF
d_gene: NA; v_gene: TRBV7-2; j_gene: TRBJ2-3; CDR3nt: TGTGCCAGCAGCGAGCACCACAGGATCCCTAGCACAGATACGCAGTATTTT; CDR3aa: CASSEHHRIPSTDTQYF
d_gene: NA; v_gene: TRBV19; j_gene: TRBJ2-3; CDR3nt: TGTGCCAGTAAGGATAGCGGCGCAGATACGCAGTATTTT; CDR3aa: CASKDSGADTQYF
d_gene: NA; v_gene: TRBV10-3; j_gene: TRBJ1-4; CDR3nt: TGTGCCATCAGTGAGTCGACAGGTGTTGAAAAACTGTTTTTT; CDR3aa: CAISESTGVEKLFF
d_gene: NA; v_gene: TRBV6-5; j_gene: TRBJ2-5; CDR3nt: TGTGCCAGCAGCCCGGACGGGGTGACCCAGTACTTC; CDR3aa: CASSPDGVTQYF
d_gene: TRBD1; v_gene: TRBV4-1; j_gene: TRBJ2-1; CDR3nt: TGCGCCAGCAGGCCCAGACAGGGGGCGAGGAATGAGCAGTTCTTC; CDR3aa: CASRPRQGARNEQFF
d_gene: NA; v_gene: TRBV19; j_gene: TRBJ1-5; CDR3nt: TGTGCCAGTAGTATATGGGGGCCGAATAGCAATCAGCCCCAGCATTTT; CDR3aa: CASSIWGPNSNQPQHF
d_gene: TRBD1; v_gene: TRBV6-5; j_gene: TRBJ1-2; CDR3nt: TGTGCCAGCAGTACCGGGACAGGGGGCTATGGCTACACCTTC; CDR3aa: CASSTGTGGYGYTF
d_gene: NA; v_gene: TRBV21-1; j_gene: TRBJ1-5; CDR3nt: TGTGCCAGCAACCCTCAGGGGGACAAGGTTTGCAATCAGCCCCAGCATTTT; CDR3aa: CASNPQGDKVCNQPQHF
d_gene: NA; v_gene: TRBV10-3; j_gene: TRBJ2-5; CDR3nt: TGTGCCATCAGTGAGTCAAATTTGGCAGGTGTTTTTAGGGAGACCCAGTACTTC; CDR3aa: CAISESNLAGVFRETQYF
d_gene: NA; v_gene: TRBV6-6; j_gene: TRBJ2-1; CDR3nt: TGTGCCACCGTCGTGGACAGCGATTCCTACAATGAGCAGTTCTTC; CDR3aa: CATVVDSDSYNEQFF
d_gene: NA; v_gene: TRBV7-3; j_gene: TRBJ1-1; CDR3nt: TGTGCCAGCAGCTTGCGGAGGGAGACTGAAGCTTTCTTT; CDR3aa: CASSLRRETEAFF
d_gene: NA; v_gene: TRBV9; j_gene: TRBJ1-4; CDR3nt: TGTGCCAGCAGCACGACAGGCAACAATGAAAAACTGTTTTTT; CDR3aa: CASSTTGNNEKLFF
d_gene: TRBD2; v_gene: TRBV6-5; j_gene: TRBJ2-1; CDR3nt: TGTGCCAGCAGTTACGTAGCTAGCGGGTCCTACAATGAGCAGTTCTTC; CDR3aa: CASSYVASGSYNEQFF
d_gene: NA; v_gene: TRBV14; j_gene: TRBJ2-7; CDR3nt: TGTGCCAGCAGCCAGCATACAGGGAGCGAGCAGTACTTC; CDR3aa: CASSQHTGSEQYF
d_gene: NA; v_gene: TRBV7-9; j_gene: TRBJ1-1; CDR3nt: TGTGCCAGCAGCTTAGTCTCGGGACACAATGAAGCTTTCTTT; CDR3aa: CASSLVSGHNEAFF
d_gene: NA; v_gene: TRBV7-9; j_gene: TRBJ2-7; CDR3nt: TGTGCCAGCAGCTTAGCGCAAGACAGTCCCTACGAGCAGTACTTC; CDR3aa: CASSLAQDSPYEQYF
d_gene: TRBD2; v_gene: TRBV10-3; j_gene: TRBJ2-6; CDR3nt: TGTGCCATCAGTCCAACCCCCGGGAGGTCTGGGGCCAACGTCCTGACTTTC; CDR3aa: CAISPTPGRSGANVLTF
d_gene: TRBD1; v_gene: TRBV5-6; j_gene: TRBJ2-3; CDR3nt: TGTGCCAGCAGCCTCTTCGGACAGGGGGCAGATACGCAGTATTTT; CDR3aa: CASSLFGQGADTQYF
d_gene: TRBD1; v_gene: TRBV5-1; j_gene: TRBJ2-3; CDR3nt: TGCGCCAGCAGCTCACAGCCGGGACAGGGAACAGATACGCAGTATTTT; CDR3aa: CASSSQPGQGTDTQYF
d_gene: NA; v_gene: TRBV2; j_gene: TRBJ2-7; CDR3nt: TGTGCCAGCAGTGATGGGTGGAGCTCCTACGAGCAGTACTTC; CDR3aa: CASSDGWSSYEQYF
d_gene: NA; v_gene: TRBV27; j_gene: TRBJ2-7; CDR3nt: TGTGCCAGCAGGACCTTGGGCAGTTCCTACGAGCAGTACTTC; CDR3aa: CASRTLGSSYEQYF
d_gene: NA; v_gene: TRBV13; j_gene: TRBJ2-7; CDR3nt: TGTGCCAGCAGCCCAAGTCCGGGGAGGTCCCCCTACGAGCAGTACTTC; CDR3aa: CASSPSPGRSPYEQYF
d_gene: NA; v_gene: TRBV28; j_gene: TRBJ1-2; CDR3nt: TGTGCCAGCAGTTTATCCCGGGGGTTCTATGGCTACACCTTC; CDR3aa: CASSLSRGFYGYTF
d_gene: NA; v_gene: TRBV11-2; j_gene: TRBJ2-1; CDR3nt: TGTGCCAGCAGCTTCATAGAAACTTCAGGGGACAATGAGCAGTTCTTC; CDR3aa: CASSFIETSGDNEQFF
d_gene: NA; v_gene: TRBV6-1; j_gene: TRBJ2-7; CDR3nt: TGTGCCAGCAGTGAAGCGGGAGGGGGTACCCCCTACGAGCAGTACTTC; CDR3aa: CASSEAGGGTPYEQYF
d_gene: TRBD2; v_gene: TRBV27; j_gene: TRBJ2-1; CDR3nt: TGTGCCAGCAGTTTCACTAGCGGGGAATACAATGAGCAGTTCTTC; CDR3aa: CASSFTSGEYNEQFF
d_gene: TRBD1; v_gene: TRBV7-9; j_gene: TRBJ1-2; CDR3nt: TGTGCCAGCAGCTTGACAGGGGAGGACTATGGCTACACCTTC; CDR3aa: CASSLTGEDYGYTF
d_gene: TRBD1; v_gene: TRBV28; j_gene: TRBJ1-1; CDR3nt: TGTGCCAGCAGACCTACAGGGGTTAACACTGAAGCTTTCTTT; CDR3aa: CASRPTGVNTEAFF
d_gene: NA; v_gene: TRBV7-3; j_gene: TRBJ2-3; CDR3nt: TGTGCCAGCAGCTTTGACGGAGGGGATACGCAGTATTTT; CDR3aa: CASSFDGGDTQYF
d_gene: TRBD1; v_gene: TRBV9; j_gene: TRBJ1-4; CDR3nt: TGTGCCAGCAGCGTGGACAGGGGAAGGGAAAAACTGTTTTTT; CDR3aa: CASSVDRGREKLFF
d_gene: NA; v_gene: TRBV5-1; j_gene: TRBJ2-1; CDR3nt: TGCGCCAGCAGCCAAGCCCTGAGCTCCTACAATGAGCAGTTCTTC; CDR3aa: CASSQALSSYNEQFF
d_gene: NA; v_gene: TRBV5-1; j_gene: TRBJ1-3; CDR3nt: TGCGCCAGCAGCTTGGCAGGGGCCAGCTCTGGAAACACCATATATTTT; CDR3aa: CASSLAGASSGNTIYF
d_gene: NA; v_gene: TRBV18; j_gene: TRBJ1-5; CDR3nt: TGCGCCAGCTCACCAGGAGGGTACGGTCAGCCCCAGCATTTT; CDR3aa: CASSPGGYGQPQHF
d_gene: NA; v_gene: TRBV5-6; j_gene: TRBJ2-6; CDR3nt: TGTGCCAGCTACTCTGGGGCCAACGTCCTGACTTTC; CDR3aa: CASYSGANVLTF